These 2 T cell receptor beta chains were sequenced from one sample in a study. MiXCR was run by TCRdb on the RT-PCR reads, yielding one entry per CDR3 protein. The sample includes about 680,000 distinct CDR3 sequences, approximately 14% of them seen just once. The sample consisted of memory CD4+ T cells from blood. The source is a female donor in good health, serving as a healthy control.

The table lists this clonotype with a few counts. The chain couples TRBV9 to TRBJ2-2, with D possibly TRBD1 on 5 matching bases. The V end was cut by 1 base, the J end by 5 bases, with 9 bases between. The CDR3 consists of 14 residues. Germline lookup yields CDR1 SGDLS and CDR2 YYNGEE. CDR3 DNA: TGTGCCAGCAGCGTATTCTCAGGGACCGGGGAGCTGTTTTTT. Encoded protein: CASSVFSGTGELFF.

There are a few counts of this clonotype. The chain is built from TRBV6-5 and TRBJ1-2; 7 bases match TRBD1. Germline-derived CDR1 and CDR2 are MNHEY and SVGAGI. The junction had 15 bases not matched to a gene; V was cut back by 6 bases and J by 5 bases. The length of the CDR3 is 16 residues. The DNA for the CDR3 is TGTGCCAGCAGACGGGACAGACGGACTGGGGGATATGGCTACACCTTC. This sequence encodes CASRRDRRTGGYGYTF.